The present entry profiles one T cell receptor (beta chain) with its context. Its specificity is unknown. At one of its ends the junction is not consistent with the germline gene, which may arise from a read error. Clones were sequenced by immunoSEQ multiplex PCR, and TCRdb holds only the in-frame ones, with some missing. The data hold 120,000 or so clones, with roughly 88% observed a single time. CDR3 length equals 14 residues. Germline V lookup: CDR1 SGHRS, CDR2 YFSETQ. The data were obtained in a study of cytomegalovirus exposure and HLA in healthy donors. Study outcomes and limitations: Specific recognition of CMV antigens was confirmed in vitro for a few chains (all CMV-associated). It was reportedly the case that the classifier diagnosed cytomegalovirus status with high specificity and sensitivity.

These donors were members of the 120-subject validation cohort, a group separate from the approximately 670-subject first cohort. V is TRBV5-1 and J is TRBJ1-2; 8 nucleotides agree with TRBD1. The sequencing input was PBMCs. The clonotype was recovered from a man aged 18 to 29 in good health and CMV-seronegative. The chain's CDR3 is CASSFRTGSTVWHF. The CDR3 nucleotides are TGCGCCAGCAGCTTTCGGACAGGGTCGACCGTATGGCACTTC.